This record covers a single T cell receptor beta chain. The CDR3 length is 13 residues. The germline gives CDR1 MRHNA, CDR2 SNTAGT. V lost 4 bases and J 7 bases, leaving 10 bases between the germline ends. The data stem from a study of blood T cell repertoires in COVID-19. Authors' analysis steps: Estimated nucleated cell counts came from reference gene primer amplification. TCRdb's copy holds only in-frame clones and misses some; the assay was immunoSEQ multiplex PCR. That table supplies the V and J calls and clone size; D and trimming were determined from the DNA. This table has roughly 100,000 clones, roughly 80% appearing once.

The chain links TRBV6-4 to TRBJ2-2; possible D gene TRBD1, 6 bases. Sequencing was performed on peripheral blood. The origin of this receptor is a man aged 70-80 years with active or convalescent COVID-19. CDR3 DNA sequence: TGTGCCAGCAGTGCTTCAGGGGTCGGGGAGCTGTTTTTT. Amino acid sequence: CASSASGVGELFF.